This is a list of T cell receptor beta chains from one sample in a study of radiotherapy plus CTLA-4 blockade in lung cancer. This table comes from immunoSEQ multiplex PCR, and its TCRdb copy is limited to in-frame clones, with some not included. The sample records roughly 120,000 clones, around 84% being singletons. The sample in question was peripheral blood, obtained from a patient treated with radiotherapy plus ipilimumab. These TCRs come from a human donor with non-small cell lung cancer that progressed on radiotherapy plus ipilimumab. Some clones in this sample may be carry-over from other donors' samples. The CDR3 runs from the conserved cysteine through the conserved F or W. Each record gives: CDR3 protein, CDR3 DNA, clone size, D gene, V gene, J gene. The D gene is left open where the match is weak. Size is stated for part of the rows, as once, few or many counts, or as a class when the clone is expanded.

CDR3 protein: CASSPLGAGANPGETQYF; CDR3 DNA: TGTGCCAGCTCACCACTAGGGGCGGGGGCGAATCCCGGAGAGACCCAGTACTTC; clone size: NA; D gene: NA; V gene: TRBV18; J gene: TRBJ2-5
CDR3 protein: CASSHITYSQFWGNQPQHF; CDR3 DNA: TGCGCCAGCAGCCATATCACGTACAGCCAGTTTTGGGGCAATCAGCCCCAGCATTTT; clone size: NA; D gene: NA; V gene: TRBV23-1; J gene: TRBJ1-5
CDR3 protein: CASSSVRDNTEAFF; CDR3 DNA: TGTGCCAGCAGCTCAGTCCGGGACAACACTGAAGCTTTCTTT; clone size: NA; D gene: NA; V gene: TRBV11-2; J gene: TRBJ1-1
CDR3 protein: CASRRQVPAEQYF; CDR3 DNA: TGTGCCAGCAGACGACAGGTTCCGGCCGAGCAGTACTTC; clone size: NA; D gene: NA; V gene: TRBV6-5; J gene: TRBJ2-7
CDR3 protein: CASSPWEIRNTEAFF; CDR3 DNA: TGTGCCAGCAGCCCATGGGAAATAAGGAACACTGAAGCTTTCTTT; clone size: NA; D gene: NA; V gene: TRBV7-9; J gene: TRBJ1-1
CDR3 protein: CASSPWGREGNEQYF; CDR3 DNA: TGTGCCAGCAGCCCCTGGGGCAGGGAAGGAAACGAGCAGTACTTC; clone size: NA; D gene: NA; V gene: TRBV5-4; J gene: TRBJ2-7
CDR3 protein: CASSLPRSTDTQYF; CDR3 DNA: TGTGCCAGCAGCTTGCCCAGGAGCACAGATACGCAGTATTTT; clone size: NA; D gene: NA; V gene: TRBV5-4; J gene: TRBJ2-3
CDR3 protein: CASSFRAIGELFF; CDR3 DNA: TGTGCCAGCAGCTTTAGGGCCATCGGGGAGCTGTTTTTT; clone size: few; D gene: NA; V gene: TRBV7-2; J gene: TRBJ2-2
CDR3 protein: CASRLPGLAGTGELFF; CDR3 DNA: TGCGCCAGCAGACTTCCCGGACTAGCGGGAACCGGGGAGCTGTTTTTT; clone size: NA; D gene: TRBD2; V gene: TRBV5-1; J gene: TRBJ2-2
CDR3 protein: CASRQGNQETQYF; CDR3 DNA: TGTGCCAGCAGACAGGGGAATCAAGAGACCCAGTACTTC; clone size: NA; D gene: TRBD1; V gene: TRBV7-9; J gene: TRBJ2-5
CDR3 protein: CAISEGTYEQYF; CDR3 DNA: TGTGCCATCAGTGAAGGGACCTACGAGCAGTACTTC; clone size: NA; D gene: NA; V gene: TRBV10-3; J gene: TRBJ2-7
CDR3 protein: CASSPGAWGKPIRNYGYTF; CDR3 DNA: TGCGCCAGCAGCCCTGGAGCCTGGGGGAAACCCATTAGAAACTATGGCTACACCTTC; clone size: NA; D gene: NA; V gene: TRBV5-1; J gene: TRBJ1-2
CDR3 protein: CASSSRTTGSDIQYF; CDR3 DNA: TGTGCCAGCAGCAGTAGGACGACAGGGTCGGACATTCAGTACTTC; clone size: NA; D gene: TRBD1; V gene: TRBV11-3; J gene: TRBJ2-4
CDR3 protein: CASSRTLDQPQHF; CDR3 DNA: TGTGCCAGCAGTCGGACATTAGATCAGCCCCAGCATTTT; clone size: NA; D gene: NA; V gene: TRBV2; J gene: TRBJ1-5
CDR3 protein: CASSLQTNYGYTF; CDR3 DNA: TGTGCCAGCAGTTTGCAGACTAACTATGGCTACACCTTC; clone size: NA; D gene: NA; V gene: TRBV25-1; J gene: TRBJ1-2
CDR3 protein: CASSPLDRDQPQHF; CDR3 DNA: TGTGCCAGCTCACCACTCGACAGGGACCAGCCCCAGCATTTT; clone size: NA; D gene: TRBD1; V gene: TRBV18; J gene: TRBJ1-5
CDR3 protein: CASSPGLAGASTDTQYF; CDR3 DNA: TGCGCCAGCAGCCCGGGACTAGCGGGGGCATCCACAGATACGCAGTATTTT; clone size: NA; D gene: TRBD2; V gene: TRBV5-1; J gene: TRBJ2-3
CDR3 protein: CASSLGQAEAFF; CDR3 DNA: TGTGCCAGCAGCTTAGGGCAGGCGGAAGCTTTCTTT; clone size: NA; D gene: NA; V gene: TRBV7-8; J gene: TRBJ1-1
CDR3 protein: CASSPLAGPPYEQYF; CDR3 DNA: TGTGCCAGCAGCCCCTTAGCGGGGCCCCCCTACGAGCAGTACTTC; clone size: NA; D gene: TRBD2; V gene: TRBV5-4; J gene: TRBJ2-7
CDR3 protein: CASSRYTPGQVNSETQYF; CDR3 DNA: TGTGCCAGCAGCCGCTACACACCGGGACAGGTCAATTCAGAGACCCAGTACTTC; clone size: NA; D gene: TRBD1; V gene: TRBV4-2; J gene: TRBJ2-5
CDR3 protein: CAISDSDETQYF; CDR3 DNA: TGTGCCATCAGTGACAGCGACGAGACCCAGTACTTC; clone size: NA; D gene: NA; V gene: TRBV10-3; J gene: TRBJ2-5
CDR3 protein: CASSFVWGGGTEAFF; CDR3 DNA: TGTGCCAGCAGCTTTGTTTGGGGGGGTGGCACTGAAGCTTTCTTT; clone size: NA; D gene: NA; V gene: TRBV7-2; J gene: TRBJ1-1
CDR3 protein: CASSVKQGPDSYNEQFF; CDR3 DNA: TGTGCCAGCAGCGTAAAACAGGGACCTGACTCCTACAATGAGCAGTTCTTC; clone size: NA; D gene: NA; V gene: TRBV7-2; J gene: TRBJ2-1
CDR3 protein: CASRMHRQAGISPLHF; CDR3 DNA: TGTGCCAGCAGGATGCATCGGCAGGCTGGGATTTCACCCCTCCACTTT; clone size: NA; D gene: NA; V gene: TRBV27; J gene: TRBJ1-6
CDR3 protein: CASSLSSGGGAALGYTF; CDR3 DNA: TGTGCCAGCAGTTTATCTTCGGGTGGAGGGGCTGCGCTTGGCTACACCTTC; clone size: few; D gene: NA; V gene: TRBV28; J gene: TRBJ1-2
CDR3 protein: CASSPDTHNEQFF; CDR3 DNA: TGTGCTAGCAGTCCCGATACTCACAATGAGCAGTTCTTC; clone size: NA; D gene: NA; V gene: TRBV7-7; J gene: TRBJ2-1
CDR3 protein: CASSKGDGSICSYNSPLHF; CDR3 DNA: TGTGCCAGCAGCAAAGGGGACGGGAGTATTTGTTCCTATAATTCACCCCTCCACTTT; clone size: NA; D gene: NA; V gene: TRBV21-1; J gene: TRBJ1-6
CDR3 protein: CASSLVYTPSNTGELFF; CDR3 DNA: TGTGCTAGCAGCTTAGTTTACACCCCCTCGAACACCGGGGAGCTGTTTTTT; clone size: NA; D gene: NA; V gene: TRBV7-7; J gene: TRBJ2-2
CDR3 protein: CASSPGRRGTGYTF; CDR3 DNA: TGTGCCAGCAGCCCGGGCAGGAGGGGCACAGGCTACACCTTC; clone size: NA; D gene: NA; V gene: TRBV7-6; J gene: TRBJ1-2
CDR3 protein: CASSLEPSRDTQYF; CDR3 DNA: TGTGCCAGCAGCTTGGAACCAAGCAGGGATACGCAGTATTTT; clone size: NA; D gene: NA; V gene: TRBV5-5; J gene: TRBJ2-3
CDR3 protein: CASSYRALYGYTF; CDR3 DNA: TGTGCCAGCAGTTATCGGGCCTTATATGGCTACACCTTC; clone size: NA; D gene: NA; V gene: TRBV6-1; J gene: TRBJ1-2
CDR3 protein: CASSQKWGGINEKLFF; CDR3 DNA: TGCGCCAGCAGCCAAAAGTGGGGAGGGATTAATGAAAAACTGTTTTTT; clone size: NA; D gene: NA; V gene: TRBV4-3; J gene: TRBJ1-4
CDR3 protein: CASSQETGGGYEQYF; CDR3 DNA: TGTGCCAGCAGCCAAGAAACAGGGGGCGGGTACGAGCAGTACTTC; clone size: NA; D gene: TRBD1; V gene: TRBV4-2; J gene: TRBJ2-7
CDR3 protein: CASSLGGDRNEQFF; CDR3 DNA: TGTGCCAGCAGCTTGGGGGGGGACCGCAATGAGCAGTTCTTC; clone size: NA; D gene: NA; V gene: TRBV5-4; J gene: TRBJ2-1
CDR3 protein: CASSLGMDPIRETQYF; CDR3 DNA: TGTGCCAGCAGCTTAGGGATGGACCCAATCCGAGAGACCCAGTACTTC; clone size: NA; D gene: NA; V gene: TRBV7-3; J gene: TRBJ2-5
CDR3 protein: CASGEGLRETQYF; CDR3 DNA: TGTGCCAGCGGAGAGGGCTTAAGGGAGACCCAGTACTTC; clone size: NA; D gene: NA; V gene: TRBV6-1; J gene: TRBJ2-5
CDR3 protein: CASSVRVTNTEAFF; CDR3 DNA: TGTGCCAGCAGCGTCAGAGTAACGAACACTGAAGCTTTCTTT; clone size: NA; D gene: NA; V gene: TRBV7-6; J gene: TRBJ1-1
CDR3 protein: CASRAPGLYEQYF; CDR3 DNA: TGTGCCAGCAGGGCCCCGGGGCTTTACGAGCAGTACTTC; clone size: NA; D gene: NA; V gene: TRBV6-5; J gene: TRBJ2-7
CDR3 protein: CASSQGGVYNSPLHF; CDR3 DNA: TGCGCCAGCAGCCAAGGGGGCGTCTATAATTCACCCCTCCACTTT; clone size: NA; D gene: NA; V gene: TRBV4-1; J gene: TRBJ1-6
CDR3 protein: CASSSPPGQGILGELFF; CDR3 DNA: TGCGCCAGCAGCTCACCCCCGGGACAGGGTATCCTCGGGGAGCTGTTTTTT; clone size: NA; D gene: TRBD1; V gene: TRBV5-1; J gene: TRBJ2-2
CDR3 protein: CASSFGTGGRYGYTF; CDR3 DNA: TGTGCCAGCAGCTTTGGGACAGGGGGCCGCTATGGCTACACCTTC; clone size: few; D gene: TRBD1; V gene: TRBV7-9; J gene: TRBJ1-2
CDR3 protein: CASSVEPQGNEQYF; CDR3 DNA: TGTGCCAGCAGCGTAGAACCCCAGGGCAACGAGCAGTACTTC; clone size: NA; D gene: NA; V gene: TRBV9; J gene: TRBJ2-7
CDR3 protein: CASSLFVTGQSSYEQYF; CDR3 DNA: TGTGCCAGCAGCTTATTTGTAACAGGGCAGAGCTCCTACGAGCAGTACTTC; clone size: once; D gene: NA; V gene: TRBV7-2; J gene: TRBJ2-7
CDR3 protein: CASSFRGETQYF; CDR3 DNA: TGTGCCAGCAGCTTTAGGGGAGAGACCCAGTACTTC; clone size: NA; D gene: NA; V gene: TRBV7-2; J gene: TRBJ2-5
CDR3 protein: CASSNRQGAPGNTIYF; CDR3 DNA: TGTGCCAGCAGCAACCGACAGGGGGCGCCTGGAAACACCATATATTTT; clone size: NA; D gene: TRBD1; V gene: TRBV9; J gene: TRBJ1-3
CDR3 protein: CASSEIGGNTIYF; CDR3 DNA: TGTGCCAGCAGTGAGATCGGTGGAAACACCATATATTTT; clone size: NA; D gene: NA; V gene: TRBV2; J gene: TRBJ1-3
CDR3 protein: CASSLVQRTPIVYEQYF; CDR3 DNA: TGTGCCAGCAGTTTAGTACAGCGAACCCCGATTGTCTACGAGCAGTACTTC; clone size: NA; D gene: NA; V gene: TRBV28; J gene: TRBJ2-7
CDR3 protein: CASSHAGQSYGYTF; CDR3 DNA: TGCGCCAGCAGCCACGCGGGGCAGTCCTATGGCTACACCTTC; clone size: NA; D gene: NA; V gene: TRBV4-1; J gene: TRBJ1-2
CDR3 protein: CASSSGQRTLNTEAFF; CDR3 DNA: TGTGCCAGCAGCTCCGGACAGAGAACACTGAACACTGAAGCTTTCTTT; clone size: NA; D gene: NA; V gene: TRBV5-4; J gene: TRBJ1-1
CDR3 protein: CASSGQVWYGYTF; CDR3 DNA: TGTGCCAGCAGTGGCCAGGTTTGGTATGGCTACACCTTC; clone size: NA; D gene: NA; V gene: TRBV2; J gene: TRBJ1-2
CDR3 protein: CASSDPGIGANVLTF; CDR3 DNA: TGTGCCAGCAGTGACCCCGGGATCGGGGCCAACGTCCTGACTTTC; clone size: NA; D gene: NA; V gene: TRBV6-4; J gene: TRBJ2-6
CDR3 protein: CAQTGTTNEKLFF; CDR3 DNA: TGTGCCCAAACGGGGACAACTAATGAAAAACTGTTTTTT; clone size: NA; D gene: NA; V gene: TRBV30; J gene: TRBJ1-4
CDR3 protein: CASSYSGTRPGYTF; CDR3 DNA: TGTGCCAGTAGTTACAGCGGGACGCGACCTGGCTACACCTTC; clone size: NA; D gene: NA; V gene: TRBV19; J gene: TRBJ1-2
CDR3 protein: CASSEGPPAYEQYF; CDR3 DNA: TGCGCCAGCAGCGAGGGACCTCCAGCCTACGAGCAGTACTTC; clone size: NA; D gene: NA; V gene: TRBV5-1; J gene: TRBJ2-7